Following are 6 T cell receptor beta chains from one sample sequenced in a study of blood T cells in healthy people across ages. Primed by a sample-barcoded 5' primer and a J-beta primer mix, a second PCR proceeded for about 7 to 11 cycles. TCRdb used MiXCR to reprocess the 5' RACE reads, holding one entry per CDR3 protein. The sample holds 920,000 or so distinct CDR3 sequences, less than 50% seen once. The sequenced material came from blood. These receptors were obtained from an older woman in good health.

The CDR3 is CASSPLAGDTKNIQYF. In DNA form, the CDR3 reads TGCGCCAGCAGCCCGCTAGCGGGGGACACCAAAAACATTCAGTACTTC. The chain is built from TRBV4-1 and TRBJ2-4; 10 nucleotides align to TRBD2. V shed 4 bases, J shed 2 bases, and the junction held 5 bases outside the gene matches. The CDR3 has 16 amino acids. Germline values: CDR1 MGHRA, CDR2 YSYEKL.

The chain carries TRBV6-2 or TRBV6-3 and TRBJ2-1; the D is unclear. Germline V CDR1 and CDR2: MNHEY, SVGEGT. V dropped 0 bases and J dropped 4 bases, with 10 bases sitting between them. The CDR3 extends over 15 amino acids. The CDR3 coding sequence is TGTGCCAGCAGTTACTCGAGTTTGGGGTACAATGAGCAGTTCTTC. This sequence encodes CASSYSSLGYNEQFF.

Here the CDR3 reads CASSVEVGAVYEQYF. The CDR3 nucleotides read TGTGCCAGCAGCGTAGAGGTGGGAGCCGTTTACGAGCAGTACTTC. The V and J genes are TRBV9 and TRBJ2-4; the D gene is possibly TRBD2 (5 bases). The J call is uncertain, as TRBJ2-7 better fits the DNA end. The CDR3 runs to 15 residues. From germline, CDR1 is SGDLS and CDR2 YYNGEE.

This clonotype was observed at least ten times. J is TRBJ1-2 and V is TRBV12-3 or TRBV12-4; 9 bases are shared with TRBD1. The V and J ends lost 4 bases and 4 bases, in that order; junction bases with no gene match: 1. CDR3 length: 13 residues. The CDR3 bases are TGTGCCAGCAGTTCGACAGGGGGCTATGGCTACACCTTC. Its protein product is CASSSTGGYGYTF.

This clonotype was recorded once. The chain joins TRBV7-2 to TRBJ1-2; perhaps TRBD1 as D (5 bases). The CDR3 covers 15 residues. Deletions cut 5 bases from V and 4 bases from J, with 17 bases between. Germline V CDR1 and CDR2: SGHTA, FQGNSA. The CDR3 spells CASSPAGTSVYGYTF. The CDR3, as DNA: TGTGCCAGCAGCCCAGCAGGGACTAGCGTCTATGGCTACACCTTC.

The genes are TRBV6-1 and TRBJ2-5; TRBD1 is a possible D gene (6 bases). V was clipped by 10 bases and J by 11 bases, with 14 bases between them. The CDR3 is 10 residues long. CDR1 MNHNS and CDR2 SASEGT come from the germline V gene. The CDR3 protein is CATYSGEQYF. CDR3 in DNA: TGTGCCACCTACTCAGGGGAGCAGTACTTC.